Below are 8 T cell receptor beta chains sequenced from a single sample in a study of blood T cell repertoires in COVID-19. TCRdb's copy holds only in-frame clones and misses some; the assay was immunoSEQ multiplex PCR. The repertoire holds some 160,000 clones, with about 90% as singletons. Source material: peripheral blood. The receptor source for this set is a man between 60 and 75 years old with acute or convalescent COVID-19.

The rearrangement joins TRBV5-1 to TRBJ2-3; TRBD2 agrees at 9 bases. The CDR3 consists of 17 residues. V lost 0 bases to trimming and J lost 3 bases; unmatched junction nucleotides: 8. Germline CDR1 reads SGHRS; CDR2 reads YFSETQ. CDR3 region: CASSLVPGGGATDTQYF. Here the CDR3 DNA reads TGCGCCAGCAGCTTGGTACCTGGCGGGGGGGCGACAGATACGCAGTATTTT. Based on the CDR3 plus reference TRBV5-1 and TRBJ2-3, the full variable domain is KAGVTQTPRYLIKTRGQQVTLSCSPISGHRSVSWYQQTPGQGLQFLFEYFSETQRNKGNFPGRFSGRQFSNSRSEMNVSTLELGDSALYLCASSLVPGGGATDTQYFGPGTRLTVL.

This chain connects TRBV30 to TRBJ2-5; D gene uncertain. The CDR3 is made up of 11 amino acids. Germline V lookup: CDR1 GTSNPN, CDR2 SVGIG (reference sequence). V lost 1 base to trimming and J lost 5 bases, with 5 bases between them. CDR3 coding DNA: TGTGCCTGGAGTGAGCCGGAGACCCAGTACTTC. This encodes CAWSEPETQYF.

The chain couples TRBV19 to TRBJ1-5, with D unresolved. Germline CDR1 reads LNHDA; CDR2 reads SQIVND (reference sequence). The CDR3 loop spans 13 amino acids. Trimming removed 3 bases at V and 8 bases at J, with 11 bases between. The CDR3 region is CASSIWENEPQHF. CDR3 DNA sequence: TGTGCCAGTAGTATTTGGGAGAACGAGCCCCAGCATTTT.

The chain recombines TRBV4-1 with TRBJ2-3; 11 bases fit TRBD2. The CDR3 length is 16 residues. J gave up 3 bases and V 4 bases, and 6 bases lay outside the gene matches. CDR1 MGHRA and CDR2 YSYEKL come from the germline V gene. Here the CDR3 reads CASSPRTSGLTDTQYF. CDR3 DNA: TGCGCCAGCAGCCCCCGGACTAGCGGGCTGACAGATACGCAGTATTTT.

The chain joins TRBV27 to TRBJ2-7, with a tentative D call TRBD1 (5 bases). V was clipped by 6 bases and J by 4 bases, with 16 bases between them. Germline V gives CDR1 MNHEY, CDR2 SMNVEV (reference sequence). The CDR3 sequence is 14 residues long. CDR3 sequence reads: CASSTPRGQYEQYF. The CDR3, as DNA: TGTGCCAGCAGCACCCCTAGGGGTCAGTACGAGCAGTACTTC.

This chain uses TRBV7-9 with TRBJ2-3, with D hard to call. This CDR3 region has 16 residues. Germline loops: CDR1 SEHNR, CDR2 FQNEAQ (reference sequence). The ends were cut back, 0 bases at V and 0 bases at J, with 10 bases in the middle. CDR3 sequence (DNA): TGTGCCAGCAGCTTAGCAGTAACGGGTAGCACAGATACGCAGTATTTT. It specifies CASSLAVTGSTDTQYF.

About this clone: The limits of the CDR3 on the DNA are not certain, so only TCRdb's listed CDR3 is given. The V and J genes are TRBV1 and TRBJ2-1; TRBD2 was called by the table and not checked on the DNA. TRBV1 is an annotated pseudogene. Both ends counted, the CDR3 spans 15 residues. The CDR3 spells CTSSLVGGGIYEQFF.

The chain is built from TRBV6-5 and TRBJ1-3; D may be TRBD1 (5 bases). V was pared by 4 bases and J by 2 bases, with 9 bases between. CDR3 length: 14 amino acids. CDR1 and CDR2 (germline): MNHEY, SVGAGI. The CDR3 sequence: CASSFLGAGNTIYF. DNA for the CDR3: TGTGCCAGCAGTTTCCTAGGGGCTGGAAACACCATATATTTT.